This T cell receptor (beta chain) was recorded in a study of post-analysis software for immune sequencing data. This clonotype was detected only a few times. As yet, its antigen is unknown. Overall study results and limits: About 5 TRBV segments were more frequent in patients than controls; TRBV5-6, TRBV5-1 and TRBV20-1 belonged to this group.

Libraries were made from TCR beta cDNA, and they carried unique molecular identifiers. TCRdb re-derived calls from the PCR reads in MiXCR, one entry per CDR3 protein. This repertoire shows about 820,000 distinct CDR3 sequences, approximately 50% found once; its top ten account for approximately 4.3%. There are 15 residues in the CDR3. Germline CDR1 and CDR2: SGHDT and YYEEEE. Losses at the gene ends were 4 bases for V and 6 bases for J; bases not matched to a gene: 10. Sequencing was carried out using blood. The genes are TRBV5-6 and TRBJ2-5, with 9 positions matching TRBD1. The TCR originated in a girl between 10 and 17 years old with multiple sclerosis. This CDR3 is CASSRTGEFGKTQYF. CDR3 nucleotide sequence: TGTGCCAGCAGCAGGACAGGGGAGTTCGGGAAGACCCAGTACTTC.